The clone carrying this T cell receptor (beta chain) showed up many times. TCRs underwent 20 PCR cycles of amplification with a constant-region primer and V-primer adapter. TCRdb analysed the reads with MiXCR anew, one entry per CDR3 protein. The data show tens of thousands of distinct CDR3 sequences, 12% seen once. Noted time point: before trial treatment. Nivolumab, ipilimumab, aspirin, low-dose cyclophosphamide and low-dose radiotherapy were given to donors. Eligibility was restricted to patients presenting with advanced solid tumors that lacked tumor-infiltrating lymphocytes. These data come from a study of low-dose radiotherapy and immunotherapy resistance in tumors. Turning to the study itself: Cohort 1 patients were irradiated with 0.5 Gy fractions every 2 weeks to 6.5 Gy total. The study administered intravenous cyclophosphamide at 200 mg/m2 every two weeks, one day ahead of radiation and immunotherapy.

CDR3 length equals 15 residues. Germline-derived CDR1 and CDR2 are LNHDA and SQIVND (reference sequence). V was pared by 5 bases and J by 5 bases, with 16 bases between. The gene calls are TRBV19 and TRBJ2-1; no clear D. This TCR came from a female donor with ovarian cancer. The sample consisted of PBMCs, taken before treatment. CDR3 sequence (DNA): TGTGCCAGTAGTGGGCGCAATACGTCCCACAATGAGCAGTTCTTC. The encoded protein is CASSGRNTSHNEQFF.